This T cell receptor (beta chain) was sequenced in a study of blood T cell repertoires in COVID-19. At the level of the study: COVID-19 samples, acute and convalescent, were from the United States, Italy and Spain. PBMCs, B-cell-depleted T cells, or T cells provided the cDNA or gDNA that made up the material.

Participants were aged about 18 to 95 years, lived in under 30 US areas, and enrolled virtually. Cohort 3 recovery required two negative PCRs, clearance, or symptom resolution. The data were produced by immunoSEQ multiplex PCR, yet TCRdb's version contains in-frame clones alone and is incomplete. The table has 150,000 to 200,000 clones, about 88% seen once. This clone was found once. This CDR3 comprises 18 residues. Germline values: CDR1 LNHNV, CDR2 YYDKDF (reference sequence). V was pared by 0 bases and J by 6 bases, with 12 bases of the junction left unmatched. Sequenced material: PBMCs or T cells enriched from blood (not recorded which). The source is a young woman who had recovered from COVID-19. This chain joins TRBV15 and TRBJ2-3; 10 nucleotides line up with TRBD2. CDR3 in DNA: TGTGCCACCAGCAGAGATCGGGCTAGCGGGAGATTTGGGGATACGCAGTATTTT. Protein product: CATSRDRASGRFGDTQYF.